A single sample gave rise to the 18 T cell receptor beta chains below, sequenced in a study of CD8+ T cells in alopecia areata. Reverse transcription of extracted RNA yielded cDNA, which provided the sequencing template. Method: immunoSEQ multiplex PCR; TCRdb's copy keeps in-frame clones and lacks some. The data show around 190,000 clones, with more than 55% seen just once and roughly 5.3% held by the top ten. Input material: CD8+ T cells sorted from blood. Every receptor here comes from a human donor in good health.

V usage is TRBV29-1 and J usage is TRBJ2-1, with 10 bases fitting TRBD2. Germline CDR1 and CDR2: SQVTM and ANQGSEA. V was pared by 6 bases and J by 9 bases, with 11 bases of the junction left unmatched. This CDR3 is built from 14 residues. The CDR3 sequence: CSVMGQRGGSEQFF. The CDR3 nucleotides read TGCAGCGTCATGGGCCAGCGGGGGGGGAGTGAGCAGTTCTTC.

This clone came up a few times. This sequence joins TRBV2 and TRBJ2-7, with 9 bases fitting TRBD1. Germline trimming cut 3 bases from V and 3 bases from J; bases unmatched to any gene: 6. This CDR3 comprises 15 residues. Germline V lookup: CDR1 SNHLY, CDR2 FYNNEI. CDR3 residues: CASSDIRDRDYEQYF. CDR3 DNA: TGTGCCAGCAGTGATATTCGGGACAGGGACTACGAGCAGTACTTC.

The rearrangement joins TRBV2 to TRBJ2-1, with D tentatively TRBD1 (7 bases). The CDR3 length is 12 residues. Per germline, CDR1 SNHLY and CDR2 FYNNEI. In DNA form, the CDR3 reads TGTGTTCAGGGGGGCTCCTACAATGAGCAGTTCTTC. Its protein product is CVQGGSYNEQFF.

This rearrangement joins TRBV13 to TRBJ2-5; D gene uncertain. This CDR3 has 16 amino acids. CDR1 and CDR2 (germline): PRHDT, FYEKMQ (reference sequence). Trimming pared 5 bases from V and 2 bases from J, leaving 18 bases between. Here the CDR3 DNA reads TGTGCCAGCAGCCCCAGGACCAGCCGGTGGCAAGAGACCCAGTACTTC. Protein sequence: CASSPRTSRWQETQYF.

This clone was counted a few times. The V and J genes are TRBV2 and TRBJ2-7, with D unclear. The V end was cut by 8 bases, the J end by 0 bases, with 8 bases between. The CDR3 extends over 12 amino acids. The germline V gene encodes CDR1 SNHLY and CDR2 FYNNEI. This CDR3 is CASGQVSYEQYF. In DNA, the CDR3 is TGTGCCAGCGGGCAGGTCTCCTACGAGCAGTACTTC.

The chain carries TRBV5-1 and TRBJ1-2, with D unresolved. V gave up 0 bases and J gave up 5 bases, with 5 bases separating them. Looked up from germline, CDR1 is SGHRS and CDR2 is YFSETQ. There are 12 residues in the CDR3. CDR3 nucleotides: TGCGCCAGCAGCTTGGAAGGGTATGGCTACACCTTC. This codes for CASSLEGYGYTF. The full variable domain, completed using reference TRBV5-1 and TRBJ1-2, is KAGVTQTPRYLIKTRGQQVTLSCSPISGHRSVSWYQQTPGQGLQFLFEYFSETQRNKGNFPGRFSGRQFSNSRSEMNVSTLELGDSALYLCASSLEGYGYTFGSGTRLTVV.

The chain couples TRBV7-9 to TRBJ2-7, with D hard to call. This CDR3 region has 12 residues. Trimming pared 6 bases from V and 5 bases from J, leaving 11 bases between. The V gene's germline CDR1 is SEHNR and CDR2 FQNEAQ (reference sequence). This CDR3 is CASSIKSDEQYF. As DNA, the CDR3 is TGTGCCAGCAGTATTAAGTCCGACGAGCAGTACTTC.

This clone is a singleton in its sample. CDR3 coding DNA: TGCAGCGTTGACCCGACAGGGACGGGCACTGAAGCTTTCTTT. This codes for CSVDPTGTGTEAFF. This chain connects TRBV29-1 to TRBJ1-1; 7 nucleotides match TRBD1. The V and J ends lost 3 bases and 4 bases, in that order; junction bases with no gene match: 8. Per the germline V gene, CDR1 is SQVTM and CDR2 is ANQGSEA. The CDR3 contains 14 residues.

The genes are TRBV5-4 and TRBJ2-7; D unresolved. The germline V and J ends were trimmed by 0 bases and 4 bases, with 11 bases remaining between them. CDR3 length: 14 residues. Looked up from germline, CDR1 is SGHNT and CDR2 is YYREEE (reference sequence). CDR3 bases: TGTGCCAGCAGCTTGGGGCAGAGCCCTTACGAGCAGTACTTC. Its protein is CASSLGQSPYEQYF.

This clone was seen more than once but under ten times. The chain recombines TRBV13 with TRBJ2-7; weak D call: TRBD1 (5 bases). The V end lost 2 bases, the J end lost 6 bases, and 8 bases lay between the germline ends. The CDR3 extends over 12 amino acids. Per the germline V gene, CDR1 is PRHDT and CDR2 is FYEKMQ (reference sequence). This CDR3 reads CASSLLGAEQYF. The DNA for the CDR3 is TGTGCCAGCAGCTTATTAGGGGCCGAGCAGTACTTC.

The gene calls are TRBV5-6 and TRBJ2-7, with 7 bases matching TRBD1. This CDR3 contains 12 residues. J was trimmed by 5 bases and V by 4 bases; bases with no gene match: 3. CDR1 is SGHDT and CDR2 is YYEEEE in the germline V gene. The CDR3 reads CASSLTGNEQYF. DNA for the CDR3: TGTGCCAGCAGCCTGACAGGGAACGAGCAGTACTTC.

V usage is TRBV5-6 and J usage is TRBJ1-2; 7 bases line up with TRBD1. The length of the CDR3 is 14 residues. The J segment lost 6 bases and the V segment lost 0 bases, leaving 5 bases of the junction unmatched. The V gene's germline CDR1 is SGHDT and CDR2 YYEEEE. CDR3 nucleotide sequence: TGTGCCAGCAGCTTGGGAGGGGGCGCTAATGGCTACACCTTC. Encoded protein: CASSLGGGANGYTF.

V and J are TRBV4-2 and TRBJ1-2; D uncertain. From germline, CDR1 is LGHNA and CDR2 YNFKEQ. Trimming took off 0 bases at V and 2 bases at J, with 7 bases between the two ends. This CDR3 contains 14 residues. The CDR3 sequence is CASSQEGRNYGYTF. The CDR3 region has the DNA TGTGCCAGCAGCCAAGAAGGCAGGAACTATGGCTACACCTTC.

The chain couples TRBV5-1 to TRBJ1-5; 7 nucleotides line up with TRBD1. Per germline, CDR1 SGHRS and CDR2 YFSETQ. The CDR3 contains 15 residues. V shed 0 bases and J 0 bases; nucleotides not matched to a gene: 0. The CDR3 DNA follows: TGCGCCAGCAGCTTGGGACAGGGTAGCAATCAGCCCCAGCATTTT. This translates into CASSLGQGSNQPQHF.

This chain connects TRBV15 to TRBJ1-5; D remains unclear. CDR3 length equals 15 residues. Per germline, CDR1 LNHNV and CDR2 YYDKDF (reference sequence). V lost 0 bases and J 3 bases, leaving 9 bases between the germline ends. In DNA, the CDR3 is TGTGCCACCAGCAGAGATGGAACAGCCAATCAGCCCCAGCATTTT. Amino acids: CATSRDGTANQPQHF.

The chain couples TRBV7-9 to TRBJ2-5, with a weak D call TRBD1 (6 bases). The CDR3 is made up of 13 amino acids. The V and J ends lost 3 bases and 5 bases respectively, with 10 bases between them. The V gene's germline CDR1 is SEHNR and CDR2 FQNEAQ (reference sequence). In DNA form, the CDR3 reads TGTGCCAGCAGCTTGTCAGGGGACGAGACCCAGTACTTC. It codes for CASSLSGDETQYF. The full variable domain, rest sourced from reference TRBV7-9 and TRBJ2-5, is DTGVSQNPRHKITKRGQNVTFRCDPISEHNRLYWYRQTLGQGPEFLTYFQNEAQLEKSRLLSDRFSAERPKGSFSTLEIQRTEQGDSAMYLCASSLSGDETQYFGPGTRLLVL.

This chain connects TRBV5-6 to TRBJ1-6; D uncertain. Trimming left V 1 base short and J 7 bases short, with 6 bases between. Germline CDR1 SGHDT, CDR2 YYEEEE. The CDR3 sequence is 13 residues long. The CDR3 nucleotides are TGTGCCAGCAGCTTGTCCGTCAATTCACCCCTCCACTTT. The encoded protein is CASSLSVNSPLHF.

The chain has TRBV29-1 and TRBJ2-1; 10 bases map to TRBD1. Germline V gene sequence: CDR1 SQVTM, CDR2 ANQGSEA. The ends lost 1 base at V and 8 bases at J; junction bases unmatched: 8. The CDR3 is 15 amino acids. For the CDR3, the DNA is TGCAGCGTTGAAGCCTTACGACAGGGGGCCTATGAGCAGTTCTTC. This translates into CSVEALRQGAYEQFF.